This TCR beta chain was sequenced during a study of OX40 agonist ivuxolimab in advanced cancers. On the study more broadly: As their treatment, patients were administered ivuxolimab, an agonistic anti-OX40 (CD134) antibody.

Only in-frame clones appear in the TCRdb table, and some are missing; sequencing was by immunoSEQ multiplex PCR. Altogether about 75,000 clones are present, roughly 90% being singletons, with the ten largest covering more than 0.3%. It was autoimmune disease history or systemic immunosuppression that excluded patients. Sampling times: baseline, cycle 4 day 1, cycle 7 day 1. General study results and limits: At 0.1 to 3.0 mg/kg and by week 6, clonal expansion occurred in CD4+ and CD8+ blood T cells.

Trimming cost V 4 bases and J 3 bases, with 13 bases left between them. Germline V gene sequence: CDR1 LNHDA, CDR2 SQIVND (reference sequence). CDR3 length: 15 amino acids. Comments on this clone: Its antigen is unidentified.

J is TRBJ2-4 and V is TRBV19; D assignment may be TRBD1 or TRBD2 (6 bases each). This TCR was sampled from an adult with an advanced solid tumor such as melanoma, head and neck, liver or kidney cancer. The specimen comprised CD4+ or CD8+ T cells sorted from blood, sampled in a trial of the OX40 agonist ivuxolimab. The CDR3 region is CASSTQGLDKNIQYF. The CDR3 DNA reads as TGTGCCAGTAGTACACAGGGACTGGACAAAAACATTCAGTACTTC. The full variable domain, its missing parts supplied by reference TRBV19 and TRBJ2-4, is DGGITQSPKYLFRKEGQNVTLSCEQNLNHDAMYWYRQDPGQGLRLIYYSQIVNDFQKGDIAEGYSVSREKKESFPLTVTSAQKNPTAFYLCASSTQGLDKNIQYFGAGTRLSVL.